This T cell receptor (beta chain) is from a study of T cells in Graves' hyperthyroidism and ophthalmopathy. Looked up from germline, CDR1 is SGHTA and CDR2 is FQGNSA. The CDR3 loop spans 13 amino acids. V shed 6 bases and J shed 5 bases, with 14 bases lying between them. Authors of the study amplified TCR beta CDR3 regions from RNA transcripts. Initially, a first-round RT-PCR of the TCR CDR3 employed the HTBI primer set. MiXCR, run by TCRdb on the multiplex PCR reads, gives a single entry per CDR3 protein. The top ten clones hold 15% to 20% of a sample with 550,000 to 600,000 distinct CDR3 sequences, 16% of them seen once.

The source is a woman aged 18-29 years with Graves' hyperthyroidism. This chain joins TRBV7-2 and TRBJ2-7, with D unresolved. Sequences were obtained from blood. Here the CDR3 reads CASSYPPPHEQYF. CDR3 coding DNA: TGTGCCAGCAGTTACCCCCCGCCCCACGAGCAGTACTTC. Variable domain in full (rest from reference TRBV7-2 and TRBJ2-7): GAGVSQSPSNKVTEKGKDVELRCDPISGHTALYWYRQSLGQGLEFLIYFQGNSAPDKSGLPSDRFSAERTGGSVSTLTIQRTQQEDSAVYLCASSYPPPHEQYFGPGTRLTVT.